This TCR beta chain came from a study of blood T cell repertoires in COVID-19. Study-wide context: The United States, Italy and Spain were the sources of the acute and convalescent COVID-19 samples. PBMCs, B-cell-depleted T cells, or T cells provided the cDNA or gDNA that made up the material.

In the authors' workflow: Using reference gene primer amplification, nucleated cell counts were estimated. Repertoires were generated with immunoSEQ multiplex PCR, while TCRdb's copy carries only in-frame clones and drops some. V, J and clone size were drawn from that table, and D and trimming were deduced from the DNA. The repertoire has around 200,000 clones, 80% to 85% of them found once; the top ten carry approximately 15%. The Seattle patients joined while their infection was active and were tracked longitudinally afterward. The receptor was derived from a woman between 65 and 79 years old with COVID-19, enrolled during active disease. The sample comprised peripheral blood.

This chain's CDR3 is CASTSGVRNTEAFF. CDR3 coding DNA: TGTGCCAGCACCTCAGGGGTTCGGAACACTGAAGCTTTCTTT. The chain couples TRBV18 to TRBJ1-1, with D possibly matching TRBD1 (6 bases). Germline CDR1 is KGHSH and CDR2 is LQKENI. CDR3 length: 14 residues. V shed 8 bases and J shed 1 base, with 14 bases lying between them.